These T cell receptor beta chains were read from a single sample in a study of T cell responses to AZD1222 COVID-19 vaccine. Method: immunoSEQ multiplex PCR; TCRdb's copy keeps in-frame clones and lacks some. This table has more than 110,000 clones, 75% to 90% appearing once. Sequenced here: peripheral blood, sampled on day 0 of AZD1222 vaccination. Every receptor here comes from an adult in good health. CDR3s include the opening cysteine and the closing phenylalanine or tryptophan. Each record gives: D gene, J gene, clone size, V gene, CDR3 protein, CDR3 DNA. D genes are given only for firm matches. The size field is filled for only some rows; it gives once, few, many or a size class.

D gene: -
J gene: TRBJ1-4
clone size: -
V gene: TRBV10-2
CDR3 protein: CASRSSGGGDEKLFF
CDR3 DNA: TGCGCCAGCAGATCCTCGGGAGGAGGCGATGAAAAACTGTTTTTT

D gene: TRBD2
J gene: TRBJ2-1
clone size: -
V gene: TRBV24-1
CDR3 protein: CATSAAPGGTHNEQFF
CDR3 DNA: TGTGCCACCAGTGCCGCCCCCGGGGGGACCCACAATGAGCAGTTCTTC

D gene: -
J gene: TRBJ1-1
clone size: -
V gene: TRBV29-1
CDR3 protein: CSVEDRNTEAFF
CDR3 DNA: TGCAGCGTTGAGGACAGGAACACTGAAGCTTTCTTT

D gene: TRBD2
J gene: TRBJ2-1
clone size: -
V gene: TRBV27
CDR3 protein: CASSFGGIPYNEQFF
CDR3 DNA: TGTGCCAGCAGTTTCGGGGGGATACCCTACAATGAGCAGTTCTTC

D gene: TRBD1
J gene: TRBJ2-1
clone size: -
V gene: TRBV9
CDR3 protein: CASSSRDRGGSYNEQFF
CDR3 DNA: TGTGCCAGCAGCTCCCGGGACAGGGGGGGAAGCTACAATGAGCAGTTCTTC

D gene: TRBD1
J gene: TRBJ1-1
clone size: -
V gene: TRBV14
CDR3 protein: CASSQRGDRSFGNTEAFF
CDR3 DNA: TGTGCCAGCAGCCAAAGGGGGGACAGAAGTTTTGGAAACACTGAAGCTTTCTTT

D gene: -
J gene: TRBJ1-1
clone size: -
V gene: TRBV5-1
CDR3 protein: CASSLGFGQLNTEAFF
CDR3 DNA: TGCGCCAGCAGCTTGGGGTTCGGACAGCTGAACACTGAAGCTTTCTTT

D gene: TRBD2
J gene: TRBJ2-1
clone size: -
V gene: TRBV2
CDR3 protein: CASSEAGLSGGIEFF
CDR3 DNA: TGTGCCAGCAGTGAAGCGGGACTAAGCGGGGGGATTGAGTTCTTC

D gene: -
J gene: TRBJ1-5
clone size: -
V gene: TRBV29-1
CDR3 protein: CSVVWGTGLNLGQPQHF
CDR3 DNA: TGCAGCGTTGTCTGGGGGACGGGTTTAAATCTTGGTCAGCCCCAGCATTTT

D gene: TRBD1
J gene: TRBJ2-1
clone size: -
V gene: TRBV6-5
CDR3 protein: CASRAGTALFDEQFF
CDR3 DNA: TGTGCCAGCAGAGCCGGGACAGCTTTATTCGATGAGCAGTTCTTC

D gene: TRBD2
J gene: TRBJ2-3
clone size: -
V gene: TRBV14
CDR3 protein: CASSQTPPGGRITRTDTQYF
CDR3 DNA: TGTGCCAGCAGCCAAACCCCCCCTGGCGGGAGAATAACACGCACAGATACGCAGTATTTT

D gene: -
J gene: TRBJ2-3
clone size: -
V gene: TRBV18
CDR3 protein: CASSPYRESDTQYF
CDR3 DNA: TGTGCCAGCTCACCTTACAGGGAATCAGATACGCAGTATTTT

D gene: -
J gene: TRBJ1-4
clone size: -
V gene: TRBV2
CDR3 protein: CASSPGVYEKLFF
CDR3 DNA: TGTGCCAGCAGTCCAGGGGTATACGAAAAACTGTTTTTT

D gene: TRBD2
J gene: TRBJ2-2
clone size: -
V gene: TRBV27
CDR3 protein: CASSGGVGGELFF
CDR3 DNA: TGTGCCAGCAGTGGGGGGGTAGGCGGGGAGCTGTTTTTT

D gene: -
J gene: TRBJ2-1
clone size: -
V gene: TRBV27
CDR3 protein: CASRPMGAGVGHEQFF
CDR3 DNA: TGTGCCAGCCGCCCAATGGGGGCAGGGGTGGGCCATGAGCAGTTCTTC

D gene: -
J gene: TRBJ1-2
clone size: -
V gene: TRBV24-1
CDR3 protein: CATSDTGTTGYTF
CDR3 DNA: TGTGCCACCAGTGACACCGGGACGACCGGCTACACCTTC

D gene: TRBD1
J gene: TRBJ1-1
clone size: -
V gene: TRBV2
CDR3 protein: CASSDWDRSLGAFF
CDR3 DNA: TGTGCCAGCAGTGACTGGGACAGGAGTTTAGGGGCTTTCTTT

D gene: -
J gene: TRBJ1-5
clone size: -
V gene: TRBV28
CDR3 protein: CASSLYIRSTQHF
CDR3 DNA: TGTGCCAGCAGTTTATACATCCGGTCGACCCAGCATTTT

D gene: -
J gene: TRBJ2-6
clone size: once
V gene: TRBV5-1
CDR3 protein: CASSLDRGSGANVLTF
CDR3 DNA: TGCGCCAGCAGCTTGGATCGGGGGTCTGGGGCCAACGTCCTGACTTTC

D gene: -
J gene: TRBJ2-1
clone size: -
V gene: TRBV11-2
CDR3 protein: CASKPSLALDEQFF
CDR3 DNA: TGTGCCAGCAAGCCATCCCTAGCGTTGGATGAGCAGTTCTTC

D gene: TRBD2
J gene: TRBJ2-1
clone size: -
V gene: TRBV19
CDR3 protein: CASTDRGVSSYNEQFF
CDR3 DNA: TGTGCCAGTACCGATCGGGGGGTGAGCTCCTACAATGAGCAGTTCTTC

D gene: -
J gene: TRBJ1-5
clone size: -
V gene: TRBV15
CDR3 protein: CATSRGTSGNQPQHF
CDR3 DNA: TGTGCCACCAGCAGAGGGACCTCGGGCAATCAGCCCCAGCATTTT

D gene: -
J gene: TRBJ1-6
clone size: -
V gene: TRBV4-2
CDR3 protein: CASSQLAGRGYNSPLHF
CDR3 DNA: TGTGCCAGCAGCCAACTCGCGGGACGTGGATATAATTCACCCCTCCACTTT

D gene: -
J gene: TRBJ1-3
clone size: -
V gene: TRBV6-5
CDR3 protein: CASSSQHRASGNTIYF
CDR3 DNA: TGTGCCAGCAGTTCGCAACACAGGGCTTCTGGAAACACCATATATTTT

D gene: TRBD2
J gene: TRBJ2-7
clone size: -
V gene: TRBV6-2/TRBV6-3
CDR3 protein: CASSHGLAGGREQYF
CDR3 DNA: TGTGCCAGCAGTCATGGACTAGCGGGAGGACGTGAGCAGTACTTC

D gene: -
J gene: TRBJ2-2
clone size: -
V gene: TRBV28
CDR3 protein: CASSLSGDTGELFF
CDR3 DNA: TGTGCCAGCAGTTTATCTGGCGACACCGGGGAGCTGTTTTTT

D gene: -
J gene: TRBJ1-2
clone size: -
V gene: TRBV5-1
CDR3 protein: CASSLAGRGGYTF
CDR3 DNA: TGCGCCAGCAGCTTGGCGGGGAGAGGGGGCTACACCTTC

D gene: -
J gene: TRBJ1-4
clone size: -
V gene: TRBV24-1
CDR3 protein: CATSDFGREKLFF
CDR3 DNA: TGTGCCACCAGTGATTTTGGGCGGGAAAAACTGTTTTTT

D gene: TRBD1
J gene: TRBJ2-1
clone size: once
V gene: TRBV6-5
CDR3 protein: CASSSRDRGLNEQFF
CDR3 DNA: TGTGCCAGCAGTTCCCGGGACAGGGGGTTGAATGAGCAGTTCTTC

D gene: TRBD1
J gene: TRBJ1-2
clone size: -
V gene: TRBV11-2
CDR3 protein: CASSSPTGRGGYTF
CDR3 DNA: TGTGCCAGCAGCTCACCGACAGGGAGGGGTGGCTACACCTTC

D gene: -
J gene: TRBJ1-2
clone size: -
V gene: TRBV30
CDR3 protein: CALHRATYGYTF
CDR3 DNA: TGTGCCTTACATCGGGCCACCTATGGCTACACCTTC

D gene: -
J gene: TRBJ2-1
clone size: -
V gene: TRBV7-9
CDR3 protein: CASSWDGSYNEQFF
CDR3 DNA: TGTGCCAGCAGCTGGGACGGTTCCTACAATGAGCAGTTCTTC

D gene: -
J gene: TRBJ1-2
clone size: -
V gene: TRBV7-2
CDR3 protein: CASSLVGGVSYGYTF
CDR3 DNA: TGTGCCAGCAGCTTAGTAGGAGGGGTTTCCTATGGCTACACCTTC

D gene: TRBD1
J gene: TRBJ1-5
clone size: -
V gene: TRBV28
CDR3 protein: CASSPGQGGQPQHF
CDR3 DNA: TGTGCCAGCAGCCCCGGACAGGGAGGTCAGCCCCAGCATTTT

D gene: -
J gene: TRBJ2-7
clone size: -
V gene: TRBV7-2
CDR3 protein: CASSLNTGSYEQYF
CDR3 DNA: TGTGCCAGCAGCTTAAATACAGGGAGCTACGAGCAGTACTTC

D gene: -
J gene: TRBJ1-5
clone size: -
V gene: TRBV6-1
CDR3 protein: CASSEQGVYYQPQHF
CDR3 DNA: TGTGCCAGCAGTGAACAGGGTGTTTATTATCAGCCCCAGCATTTT

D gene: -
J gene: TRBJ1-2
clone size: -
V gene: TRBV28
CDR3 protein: CASSRRASNYGYTF
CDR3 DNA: TGTGCCAGCAGCCGACGGGCCTCTAACTATGGCTACACCTTC

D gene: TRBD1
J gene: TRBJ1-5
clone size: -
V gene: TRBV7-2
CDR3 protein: CASSIDLGQFQPQHF
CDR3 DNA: TGTGCCAGCAGCATAGACCTGGGACAGTTCCAGCCCCAGCATTTT

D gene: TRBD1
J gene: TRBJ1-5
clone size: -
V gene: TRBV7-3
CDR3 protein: CASSPQGGQPQHF
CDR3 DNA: TGTGCCAGCAGCCCCCAGGGGGGTCAGCCCCAGCATTTT

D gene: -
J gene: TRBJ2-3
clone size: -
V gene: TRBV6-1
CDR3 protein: CASSEPRTVTDTQYF
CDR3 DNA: TGTGCCAGCAGTGAACCAAGGACGGTAACAGATACGCAGTATTTT

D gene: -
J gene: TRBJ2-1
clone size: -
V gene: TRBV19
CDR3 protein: CASSIPPRGDEQFF
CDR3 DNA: TGTGCCAGTAGTATACCCCCTAGGGGCGATGAGCAGTTCTTC